Below, 25 T cell receptor beta chains from the same sample are listed, as sequenced in a study of vaccination and CD4 T cells after COVID-19. Treatment: approximately nine-day PBMC culture with coronavirus spike peptide pools or control peptides (ViraFEST assay). Pre-COVID-19 pandemic sampling (2011-2018) yielded the unexposed donor's CD4+ T cells. With the Oncomine TCR Beta short-read assay, DNA from cultured CD4+ T cells was sequenced. Each CDR3 protein is one row after TCRdb ran MiXCR on the PCR reads. The data show 9,000 to 10,000 distinct CDR3 sequences, roughly two fifths seen once. Their specific antigens are unknown. Sequencing was carried out using CD4+ T cells from blood, cultured in vitro. These receptors came from a human donor in good health.

The sample holds a few counts of this clonotype. The chain joins TRBV20-1 to TRBJ1-2, with a possible D match to TRBD1 (5 bases). The germline gives CDR1 DFQATT, CDR2 SNEGSKA (reference sequence). The length of the CDR3 is 13 residues. V was cut by 6 bases and J by 4 bases, with 15 bases left in between. CDR3 loop: CSAPDMIGYGYTF. The CDR3 DNA sequence: TGCAGTGCACCGGACATGATTGGCTATGGCTACACCTTC.

This clonotype came up a few times. The CDR3 loop is CSGGQGGEQYF. The DNA of the CDR3 is TGCAGTGGCGGACAGGGAGGGGAGCAGTACTTC. The gene calls are TRBV20-1 and TRBJ2-7, with a possible D match to TRBD1 (8 bases). Trimming removed 7 bases from V and 7 bases from J, with 14 bases in between. Germline V gene data show CDR1 as DFQATT and CDR2 as SNEGSKA (reference sequence). CDR3 length: 11 amino acids.

The CDR3 nucleotides are TGTGCCAGCAGGACAAGGATGGGAGCCAAAAACATTCAGTACTTC. Its protein is CASRTRMGAKNIQYF. The chain is built from TRBV27 and TRBJ2-4, with D unresolved. Germline CDR1 reads MNHEY; CDR2 reads SMNVEV (reference sequence). The CDR3 has 15 amino acids. Trimming stripped 6 bases from V and 0 bases from J, with 12 bases between.

This rearrangement joins TRBV11-3 to TRBJ1-2; D is unclear. The CDR3 is made up of 14 amino acids. In germline, CDR1 is SGHNT, CDR2 YENEEA. The ends were cut back, 0 bases at V and 7 bases at J, with 12 bases in the middle. The DNA of the CDR3 is TGTGCCAGCAGCTTAGATCGGGAGGGCTCTGGCTACACCTTC. It is translated as CASSLDREGSGYTF.

This clonotype was counted a few times. This rearrangement joins TRBV28 to TRBJ2-5; 8 bases map to TRBD2. CDR3 length equals 17 residues. V lost 6 bases, J lost 4 bases, and 16 bases stayed unmatched. CDR1 is MDHEN and CDR2 is SYDVKM in the germline V gene. The CDR3 protein is CASSSPSGGGPGETQYF. CDR3 DNA sequence: TGTGCCAGCAGCTCCCCCTCCGGCGGGGGGCCAGGAGAGACCCAGTACTTC.

This chain links TRBV7-9 with TRBJ2-2, with TRBD2 as a possible D gene (5 bases). V was pared by 4 bases and J by 3 bases, with 12 bases between. This CDR3 is built from 15 residues. The germline V gene encodes CDR1 SEHNR and CDR2 FQNEAQ (reference sequence). The CDR3 nucleotides read TGTGCCAGCAGCTCAGTGTCGGGGTACACCGGGGAGCTGTTTTTT. It codes for CASSSVSGYTGELFF.

This chain connects TRBV20-1 to TRBJ2-1; D might be TRBD1 (6 bases). V was trimmed by 3 bases and J by 4 bases, leaving 13 bases between them. The CDR3 is 14 residues long. Germline CDR1 is DFQATT and CDR2 is SNEGSKA (reference sequence). The CDR3 loop is CSASMGQPYNEQFF. The CDR3 DNA is TGCAGTGCTAGTATGGGACAACCATACAATGAGCAGTTCTTC.

This clonotype was counted a few times. The chain carries TRBV10-3 and TRBJ1-1, with D uncertain. This CDR3 comprises 13 residues. The germline gives CDR1 ENHRY, CDR2 SYGVKD. The V and J ends lost 6 bases and 3 bases respectively, with 11 bases between them. The CDR3 DNA is TGTGCCATCAGGGACCCCGGGGACACTGAAGCTTTCTTT. Its protein product is CAIRDPGDTEAFF.

The chain employs TRBV2 and TRBJ2-2, with TRBD2 as a possible D gene (5 bases). Trimming removed 6 bases from V and 2 bases from J, with 16 bases in between. The CDR3 consists of 16 residues. Germline CDR1 is SNHLY and CDR2 is FYNNEI. CDR3 DNA sequence: TGTGCCAGCAGCCAAGAGGGCCCCTTAAACACCGGGGAGCTGTTTTTT. This encodes CASSQEGPLNTGELFF.

In its sample, this clonotype was seen a few times. The chain recombines TRBV7-8 with TRBJ1-5; tentatively, D is TRBD1 (5 bases). The ends were cut back, 4 bases at V and 7 bases at J, with 17 bases in the middle. The CDR3 length is 15 residues. Germline V gene lookup returns CDR1 SGHVS and CDR2 FQNEAQ. The CDR3 sequence is CASSSARDAQQPQHF. CDR3 DNA sequence: TGTGCCAGCAGCTCAGCCCGGGACGCCCAACAGCCCCAGCATTTT.

This clonotype was detected only once. V is TRBV2 and J is TRBJ2-7; D is possibly TRBD1 (5 bases). This CDR3 has 16 amino acids. The V end lost 3 bases, the J end lost 2 bases, and 17 bases lay between the germline ends. Germline CDR1 is SNHLY and CDR2 is FYNNEI. CDR3 sequence reads: CASSDGLRDSTYEQYF. DNA for the CDR3: TGTGCCAGCAGTGATGGTCTTAGAGACAGCACCTACGAGCAGTACTTC.

The V and J genes are TRBV18 and TRBJ2-7, with 9 bases lining up with TRBD1. Trimming cost V 6 bases and J 3 bases; bases outside gene matches: 15. The V gene's germline CDR1 is KGHSH and CDR2 LQKENI. The CDR3 consists of 17 residues. DNA of the CDR3: TGTGCCAGCTCTTTCAGTACCGGGACAGGGAGGAACTACGAGCAGTACTTC. It yields the protein CASSFSTGTGRNYEQYF.

The chain couples TRBV12-3 or TRBV12-4 to TRBJ1-6, with D hard to call. The length of the CDR3 is 14 residues. The ends were cut back, 6 bases at V and 9 bases at J, with 15 bases in the middle. The CDR3 nucleotides are TGTGCCAGCAGCCCCGGGGTTGTCGGTTCACCCCTCCACTTT. It encodes CASSPGVVGSPLHF.

The chain combines TRBV30 with TRBJ2-5; D is unresolved. Germline CDR1 and CDR2: GTSNPN and SVGIG (reference sequence). This CDR3 is built from 13 residues. V dropped 4 bases and J dropped 1 base, with 10 bases sitting between them. The CDR3 is CAWNGGRQETQYF. Written as DNA, the CDR3 is TGTGCCTGGAACGGCGGCCGCCAAGAGACCCAGTACTTC.

This clonotype has a handful of counts. The rearrangement uses TRBV6-1 and TRBJ1-1; possible D gene TRBD1, 5 bases. The CDR3 runs to 13 residues. The V and J ends lost 6 bases and 5 bases respectively, with 13 bases between them. CDR1 is MNHNS, CDR2 SASEGT, per germline. The CDR3 region is CASRQGQKTEAFF. CDR3 in DNA: TGTGCCAGCAGGCAGGGTCAGAAAACTGAAGCTTTCTTT.

This clonotype appeared a single time. The chain recombines TRBV20-1 with TRBJ2-7, with TRBD1 as a possible D gene (5 bases). Trimming left V 6 bases short and J 3 bases short, with 15 bases between. Germline V gene sequence: CDR1 DFQATT, CDR2 SNEGSKA (reference sequence). This CDR3 region has 13 residues. DNA for the CDR3: TGCAGTGCCAGACAGAGATTTCGCTACGAGCAGTACTTC. Translation gives CSARQRFRYEQYF.

This CDR3 is CASSLQTYEQYF. The DNA for the CDR3 is TGTGCCAGCAGCCTTCAGACCTACGAGCAGTACTTC. The chain carries TRBV7-2 and TRBJ2-7; no firm D call. Germline CDR1 reads SGHTA; CDR2 reads FQGNSA. The CDR3 has 12 residues. The germline V and J ends were trimmed by 5 bases and 2 bases, with 7 bases remaining between them.

The V and J genes are TRBV27 and TRBJ2-3; D unclear. The CDR3 runs to 15 residues. The germline gives CDR1 MNHEY, CDR2 SMNVEV (reference sequence). V was cut by 2 bases and J by 5 bases, with 14 bases left in between. CDR3 residues: CASSLNSRPGDTQYF. The CDR3 DNA follows: TGTGCCAGCAGTTTAAACTCACGTCCCGGAGATACGCAGTATTTT.

J is TRBJ1-5 and V is TRBV6-2 or TRBV6-3, with a tentative D call TRBD1 (5 bases). CDR3 size: 15 residues. Germline CDR1 MNHEY, CDR2 SVGEGT. V was shortened by 8 bases and J by 1 base, with 15 bases between the two germline ends. The CDR3 nucleotides are TGTGCCAGCGGGGGATTTACCGGGAGCAATCAGCCCCAGCATTTT. Its protein product is CASGGFTGSNQPQHF.

This chain links TRBV7-2 with TRBJ1-5; tentatively, D is TRBD1 (6 bases). The CDR3 has 16 amino acids. Germline CDR1 and CDR2: SGHTA and FQGNSA. Trimming shortened V by 3 bases and J by 0 bases, and 12 bases separated the two germline ends. The chain's CDR3 is CASSFQDRYSNQPQHF. The CDR3 coding sequence is TGTGCCAGCAGCTTCCAGGACAGATATAGCAATCAGCCCCAGCATTTT.

V gene TRBV6-2 or TRBV6-3 combines with J gene TRBJ2-2; possibly TRBD2 for D (5 bases). The CDR3 totals 16 residues. Germline CDR1 reads MNHEY; CDR2 reads SVGEGT. The germline V and J ends were trimmed by 5 bases and 0 bases, with 13 bases remaining between them. The CDR3 here is CASSGLLAANTGELFF. As DNA, the CDR3 is TGTGCCAGCAGTGGCCTGCTAGCAGCGAACACCGGGGAGCTGTTTTTT.

This clonotype was detected only a few times. V is TRBV6-4 and J is TRBJ1-6, with D unresolved. Per the germline V gene, CDR1 is MRHNA and CDR2 is SNTAGT. This CDR3 has 16 residues. Trimming shortened V by 7 bases and J by 5 bases, and 18 bases separated the two germline ends. The CDR3 coding sequence is TGTGCCAGCAAAGTGGAGGCCCTATCTCATAATTCACCCCTCCACTTT. As protein: CASKVEALSHNSPLHF.

This clonotype appeared a few times. The V call is TRBV20-1, the J call TRBJ1-1; TRBD1 agrees at 9 bases. The length of the CDR3 is 12 residues. Germline CDR1 is DFQATT and CDR2 is SNEGSKA (reference sequence). The junction had 2 bases not matched to a gene; V was cut back by 5 bases and J by 4 bases. Here the CDR3 DNA reads TGCAGTGCTCCGACAGGGGGCACTGAAGCTTTCTTT. Amino acid sequence: CSAPTGGTEAFF.

In this sample, this clonotype turned up a few times. The chain couples TRBV7-2 to TRBJ2-1; TRBD2 aligns across 7 bases. Germline values: CDR1 SGHTA, CDR2 FQGNSA. The CDR3 is 15 amino acids. V dropped 5 bases and J dropped 7; count of bases not matched to a gene: 11. The CDR3 region is CASSPRGLPGNEQFF. The CDR3 nucleotides are TGTGCCAGCAGCCCGAGGGGACTACCCGGGAATGAGCAGTTCTTC.

By its share, this clonotype is medium-sized. The chain links TRBV7-8 to TRBJ2-1; 8 positions match TRBD2. Trimming cost V 5 bases and J 9 bases; bases outside gene matches: 3. The CDR3 is 12 amino acids. CDR1 SGHVS and CDR2 FQNEAQ come from the germline V gene. The CDR3 sequence: CASSGSGAEQFF. The CDR3 nucleotides read TGTGCCAGCAGCGGTAGCGGGGCTGAGCAGTTCTTC. Supplemented by reference TRBV7-8 and TRBJ2-1, the full variable domain reads GAGVSQSPRYKVAKRGQDVALRCDPISGHVSLFWYQQALGQGPEFLTYFQNEAQLDKSGLPSDRFFAERPEGSVSTLKIQRTQQEDSAVYLCASSGSGAEQFFGPGTRLTVL.